Shown below are 10 T cell receptor beta chains from a single sample sequenced in a study of CD8+CD57+ T cells in acquired aplastic anemia. Genomic DNA, serving as template, underwent TCR beta VDJ and CDR3 profiling. One entry per CDR3 protein results from TCRdb running MiXCR on the reads. The profile shows some 180,000 distinct CDR3 sequences, around half of them singletons. The sample consisted of sorted CD4+, CD8+, or CD8+CD57+ T cells (not recorded which) from PBMCs. Receptor source: a human donor in good health.

A remark on this clonotype: Germline is not matched at one junction end, which may reflect a read error. The chain joins TRBV6-6 to TRBJ2-4; 8 bases map to TRBD1. CDR3 size: 16 residues. Per germline, CDR1 MNHNY and CDR2 SVGAGI (reference sequence). The CDR3: CASSDSGTGAKNVQYF. The CDR3, as DNA: TGTGCCAGCAGTGACTCCGGGACAGGAGCCAAAAACGTTCAGTACTTC.

This chain uses TRBV20-1 with TRBJ1-5, with no clear D. This CDR3 is built from 15 residues. Between the trimmed V and J ends, which lost 0 bases and 7 bases, there was a span of 16 bases. Looked up from germline, CDR1 is DFQATT and CDR2 is SNEGSKA (reference sequence). CDR3 nucleotides: TGCAGTGCTAGAGAGGACCTTACTCCGAGGCAGCCCCAGCATTTT. Translated, it gives CSAREDLTPRQPQHF.

This clonotype showed up many times. V and J are TRBV20-1 and TRBJ1-2; TRBD1 matches 8 bases. The CDR3 length is 17 residues. V was clipped by 0 bases and J by 4 bases; unmatched bases: 13. Looked up from germline, CDR1 is DFQATT and CDR2 is SNEGSKA (reference sequence). CDR3 sequence: CSARDRGRGTGGYGYTF. The DNA of the CDR3 is TGCAGTGCTAGAGACAGAGGACGGGGAACAGGGGGCTATGGCTACACCTTC.

The sample holds many counts of this clonotype. The chain combines TRBV19 with TRBJ1-1, with no clear D. The V and J ends lost 3 bases and 6 bases respectively, with 14 bases between them. The CDR3 is 14 amino acids. The germline CDR1 and CDR2 sequences are LNHDA and SQIVND (reference sequence). The CDR3 DNA follows: TGTGCCAGTAGTATCTGGCTTAGTATACCTGAAGCTTTCTTT. Protein: CASSIWLSIPEAFF.

This clonotype was observed a few times. V usage is TRBV20-1 and J usage is TRBJ1-5; TRBD1 matches at 8 bases. J lost 3 bases, V lost 6 bases, and 7 bases had no gene match. Germline lookup yields CDR1 DFQATT and CDR2 SNEGSKA (reference sequence). The CDR3 is 14 amino acids. The CDR3 DNA reads as TGCAGTGCCCCGACAGGGGCGGACAATCAGCCCCAGCATTTT. Translated, it gives CSAPTGADNQPQHF.

Comment on this clonotype: Sequence at one end of the junction differs from germline and may be a read error. The J gene is TRBJ1-2, the V gene TRBV6-1, with TRBD1 as a possible D gene (5 bases). This CDR3 region has 14 residues. Germline assignment: CDR1 MNHNS and CDR2 SASEGT. This CDR3 is CASSEGGRRRGYAF. CDR3 DNA: TGTGCCAGCAGTGAAGGGGGCCGCAGGAGAGGCTACGCCTTC.

This rearrangement joins TRBV25-1 to TRBJ2-5; 9 nucleotides line up with TRBD1. Trimming removed 2 bases from V and 2 bases from J; junction bases left unmatched: 0. This CDR3 has 14 residues. Germline values: CDR1 MGHDK, CDR2 SYGVNS. The CDR3 region is CASSEGQGQETQYF. CDR3 coding DNA: TGTGCCAGCAGTGAAGGACAGGGGCAAGAGACCCAGTACTTC.

The chain carries TRBV13 and TRBJ2-3; 9 bases map to TRBD2. The junction had 8 bases not matched to a gene; V was cut back by 2 bases and J by 2 bases. Germline V gives CDR1 PRHDT, CDR2 FYEKMQ (reference sequence). The CDR3 runs to 17 residues. CDR3 nucleotide sequence: TGTGCCAGCAGCTTACTTTATAGCGGGGGCCCCACAGATACGCAGTATTTT. Amino acids: CASSLLYSGGPTDTQYF.

This clonotype was detected a few times. The rearrangement links TRBV19 to TRBJ1-6, with 7 nucleotides matching TRBD1. This CDR3 is built from 18 residues. CDR1 is LNHDA and CDR2 is SQIVND in the germline V gene (reference sequence). Losses at the gene ends were 8 bases for V and 0 bases for J; bases not matched to a gene: 13. CDR3 protein: CASSPERQGVSYNSPLHF. CDR3 DNA: TGTGCCAGTTCACCTGAGAGACAGGGAGTCTCCTATAATTCACCCCTCCACTTT.

A remark on this clonotype: The conserved closing phenylalanine or tryptophan is absent in this CDR3, likely reflecting a read error. This chain uses TRBV6-1 with TRBJ1-2; no clear D gene. The CDR3 is made up of 14 amino acids. Trimming stripped 4 bases from V and 7 bases from J, with 16 bases between. The V gene's germline CDR1 is MNHNS and CDR2 SASEGT. CDR3 sequence: CASSAAGWSGGYTL. CDR3 sequence (DNA): TGTGCCAGCAGTGCTGCGGGCTGGTCGGGTGGCTACACCCTC.